The 23 T cell receptor beta chains given below trace back to one sample, sequenced in a study of graft-versus-host responses after intestinal transplantation. Assay used: immunoSEQ multiplex PCR; TCRdb lists only in-frame clones, some missing. The repertoire holds some 81,000 clones, with roughly nine tenths as singletons. Their antigen targets remain unknown. Source: unstimulated CD4+ T cells sorted from spleen or lymph node cells, taken before intestinal transplant. The source of these receptors is a human donor who received an intestinal transplant.

The chain employs TRBV6-5 and TRBJ1-3, with no clear D. The CDR3 is made up of 13 amino acids. Per the germline V gene, CDR1 is MNHEY and CDR2 is SVGAGI. Trimming removed 2 bases from V and 3 bases from J, with 5 bases in between. The CDR3 reads CASSYLGGNTIYF. CDR3 bases: TGTGCCAGCAGTTACCTAGGTGGAAACACCATATATTTT.

This clone was found a few times. The chain uses TRBV28 and TRBJ2-7, with 8 bases matching TRBD2. J was trimmed by 1 base and V by 3 bases; bases with no gene match: 2. This CDR3 has 14 amino acids. Germline CDR1 MDHEN, CDR2 SYDVKM. CDR3 bases: TGTGCCAGCAGTTTTCCGGGAGGGTCCTACGAGCAGTACTTC. Translated, it gives CASSFPGGSYEQYF.

CDR3 amino acids: CASSEGSRAGSDTQYF. CDR3 DNA: TGCGCCAGCAGCGAAGGTTCGCGGGCGGGTTCAGATACGCAGTATTTT. The chain uses TRBV5-1 and TRBJ2-3, with D tentatively TRBD2 (5 bases). Germline CDR1 and CDR2: SGHRS and YFSETQ. The CDR3 is 16 residues long. Trimming removed 4 bases from V and 4 bases from J, with 19 bases in between.

This clone has a handful of counts. Distinct nucleotide sequences in the sample also encode this CDR3. The V call is TRBV9, the J call TRBJ2-1; no reliable D call. Germline CDR1 and CDR2: SGDLS and YYNGEE. V was shortened by 0 bases and J by 2 bases, with 6 bases between the two germline ends. This CDR3 region has 14 residues. In nucleotides, the CDR3 is TGTGCCAGCAGCGTAGACACAGCCTACAATGAGCAGTTCTTC. Translated, it gives CASSVDTAYNEQFF.

The gene calls are TRBV2 and TRBJ2-1; 8 bases map to TRBD2. V was clipped by 7 bases and J by 6 bases; unmatched bases: 8. The germline gives CDR1 SNHLY, CDR2 FYNNEI. The CDR3 is made up of 14 amino acids. This chain's CDR3 is CASTVGTRVNEQFF. DNA for the CDR3: TGTGCCAGCACGGTCGGGACTAGGGTCAATGAGCAGTTCTTC.

The V call is TRBV5-4, the J call TRBJ1-3, with 7 bases lining up with TRBD1. This CDR3 has 15 amino acids. CDR1 and CDR2 (germline): SGHNT, YYREEE (reference sequence). With V trimmed by 4 bases and J by 8 bases, 12 bases remained unmatched. Here the CDR3 reads CASSVRTGNTHTIYF. The CDR3 nucleotides read TGTGCCAGCAGCGTCAGGACAGGCAATACACACACCATATATTTT.

This sequence joins TRBV7-2 and TRBJ1-4, with 7 bases that match TRBD1. The CDR3 loop spans 15 amino acids. CDR1 and CDR2 from the germline V gene are SGHTA and FQGNSA. V gave up 3 bases and J gave up 4 bases; unmatched junction bases: 5. The CDR3, as DNA: TGTGCCAGCAGCTTTGCGGGACAGCTTAATGAAAAACTGTTTTTT. Its protein product is CASSFAGQLNEKLFF.

V is TRBV5-4 and J is TRBJ2-1, with 11 bases matching TRBD2. The CDR3 contains 18 residues. Germline V lookup: CDR1 SGHNT, CDR2 YYREEE (reference sequence). The junction had 8 bases not matched to a gene; V was cut back by 0 bases and J by 3 bases. The DNA of the CDR3 is TGTGCCAGCAGCTTGGGACTAGCGGGACCCGGGGGCTACAATGAGCAGTTCTTC. Protein sequence: CASSLGLAGPGGYNEQFF.

The V and J genes are TRBV6-1 and TRBJ2-1, with TRBD1 as a possible D gene (6 bases). The CDR3 loop spans 15 amino acids. Germline-derived CDR1 and CDR2 are MNHNS and SASEGT. The ends were cut back, 4 bases at V and 0 bases at J, with 10 bases in the middle. DNA for the CDR3: TGTGCCAGCAGTGGGACAGTTAGCTCCTACAATGAGCAGTTCTTC. Translated, it gives CASSGTVSSYNEQFF.

V and J are TRBV5-1 and TRBJ1-1; 12 positions agree with TRBD1. The CDR3 runs 18 residues. CDR1 is SGHRS and CDR2 is YFSETQ in the germline V gene. V lost 0 bases, J lost 0 bases, and 6 bases stayed unmatched. The CDR3 loop reads CASSLAGTGGFMNTEAFF. The CDR3 DNA is TGCGCCAGCAGCTTGGCCGGGACAGGGGGCTTCATGAACACTGAAGCTTTCTTT.

The J gene is TRBJ2-3, the V gene TRBV5-1; 10 bases are a match to TRBD1. Germline CDR1 is SGHRS and CDR2 is YFSETQ. The CDR3 covers 14 residues. Trimming cost V 4 bases and J 4 bases; bases outside gene matches: 3. This CDR3 reads CASSRDRGADTQYF. For the CDR3, the DNA is TGCGCCAGCAGCCGGGACAGGGGAGCAGATACGCAGTATTTT.

DNA for the CDR3: TGTGCCAGCAGTTACTCGCGGCGTCCGGGAAACACCATATATTTT. Translating gives CASSYSRRPGNTIYF. The chain recombines TRBV6-5 with TRBJ1-3; D not certain. The germline V gene encodes CDR1 MNHEY and CDR2 SVGAGI. The CDR3 is 15 amino acids. V lost 0 bases to trimming and J lost 4 bases, with 10 bases between them.

The genes are TRBV28 and TRBJ2-4; D perhaps matches TRBD2 (6 bases). Germline values: CDR1 MDHEN, CDR2 SYDVKM. The V and J ends lost 6 bases and 2 bases respectively, with 11 bases between them. The CDR3 is 14 amino acids. The CDR3 loop reads CASRGGGPKNIQYF. CDR3 DNA: TGTGCCAGCAGGGGAGGAGGGCCCAAAAACATTCAGTACTTC. The whole variable domain, remainder taken from reference TRBV28 and TRBJ2-4, is DVKVTQSSRYLVKRTGEKVFLECVQDMDHENMFWYRQDPGLGLRLIYFSYDVKMKEKGDIPEGYSVSREKKERFSLILESASTNQTSMYLCASRGGGPKNIQYFGAGTRLSVL.

V and J are TRBV28 and TRBJ1-4; TRBD1 agrees at 8 bases. With V trimmed by 5 bases and J by 0 bases, 2 bases remained unmatched. The CDR3 contains 15 residues. Looked up from germline, CDR1 is MDHEN and CDR2 is SYDVKM. CDR3: CASSTTGATNEKLFF. CDR3 nucleotide sequence: TGTGCCAGCAGTACGACAGGGGCAACTAATGAAAAACTGTTTTTT.

V gene TRBV7-2 combines with J gene TRBJ2-1, with 9 positions matching TRBD2. The junction had 12 bases not matched to a gene; V was cut back by 3 bases and J by 6 bases. The CDR3 spans 17 residues. CDR1 and CDR2 (germline): SGHTA, FQGNSA. In nucleotides, the CDR3 is TGTGCCAGCAGCTTCTTTAGCGGGAGAATTGGCTCCAATGAGCAGTTCTTC. It encodes CASSFFSGRIGSNEQFF.

The chain has TRBV4-1 and TRBJ1-2; no reliable D call. The CDR3 has 17 residues. V lost 3 bases and J lost 4, with 21 bases in between. The germline gives CDR1 MGHRA, CDR2 YSYEKL. The CDR3 sequence is CASSHPIGNARSYGYTF. CDR3 bases: TGCGCCAGCAGCCATCCCATAGGCAACGCGCGGTCCTATGGCTACACCTTC.

In this sample, this clone turned up once. The rearrangement links TRBV5-8 to TRBJ1-1; the match to TRBD1 covers 7 bases. Trimming took 2 bases from V and 3 from J; bases not matched to a gene: 4. The CDR3 covers 14 residues. CDR1 is SGHTS, CDR2 YDEGEE, per germline. The CDR3 spells CASSFPTGDTEAFF. DNA for the CDR3: TGTGCCAGCAGCTTCCCTACAGGGGACACTGAAGCTTTCTTT.

This clone was seen a single time. The chain couples TRBV6-1 to TRBJ2-5; D is unclear. Germline CDR1 reads MNHNS; CDR2 reads SASEGT. V was trimmed by 2 bases and J by 4 bases, leaving 11 bases between them. There are 14 residues in the CDR3. CDR3 DNA: TGTGCCAGCAGTGAACAGGTGTTTGGAGAGACCCAGTACTTC. It yields the protein CASSEQVFGETQYF.

This chain uses TRBV29-1 with TRBJ2-3; 9 nucleotides agree with TRBD2. The CDR3 sequence is 19 residues long. The germline V gene encodes CDR1 SQVTM and CDR2 ANQGSEA. The junction had 14 bases not matched to a gene; V was cut back by 1 base and J by 0 bases. CDR3 coding DNA: TGCAGCGTTGAAGTTGAACTAGCGGGCCTCCGGAGGAGCACAGATACGCAGTATTTT. Amino acids: CSVEVELAGLRRSTDTQYF.

The genes are TRBV7-2 and TRBJ1-1; 7 nucleotides agree with TRBD1. Germline lookup yields CDR1 SGHTA and CDR2 FQGNSA. V gave up 5 bases and J gave up 11 bases; unmatched junction bases: 11. CDR3 length: 13 residues. The CDR3 DNA follows: TGTGCCAGCAGCATTGGGACAGCCGGAACGGCTTTCTTT. The encoded protein is CASSIGTAGTAFF.

The V and J genes are TRBV5-1 and TRBJ1-1, with D hard to call. The germline V gene has CDR1 SGHRS and CDR2 YFSETQ. This CDR3 is built from 14 residues. Trimming took 0 bases from V and 4 from J, leaving 10 bases between them. The CDR3 nucleotides read TGCGCCAGCAGCTTGGGTCCGGGTGGCACTGAAGCTTTCTTT. It specifies CASSLGPGGTEAFF.

The chain joins TRBV10-3 to TRBJ1-6, with 9 positions matching TRBD1. This CDR3 is 17 amino acids long. Germline lookup yields CDR1 ENHRY and CDR2 SYGVKD. V lost 6 bases to trimming and J lost 5 bases; unmatched junction nucleotides: 11. CDR3 nucleotide sequence: TGTGCCATCAGGGCCCGGACAGGGGAGTCACATAATTCACCCCTCCACTTT. This codes for CAIRARTGESHNSPLHF.

The rearrangement uses TRBV5-4 and TRBJ2-1; a weak D match, TRBD2 (6 bases). The CDR3 length is 16 residues. From germline, CDR1 is SGHNT and CDR2 YYREEE (reference sequence). The V and J ends lost 4 bases and 3 bases respectively, with 17 bases between them. Written as DNA, the CDR3 is TGTGCCAGCAGCACCACCGGGGGTAGCGGCTACAATGAGCAGTTCTTC. This gives the protein CASSTTGGSGYNEQFF.